This entry concerns a single T cell receptor beta chain. Some clones are missing from TCRdb's copy, which holds only in-frame ones; the method was immunoSEQ multiplex PCR. The sample consists of about 48,000 clones, more than 75% of them appearing once. This entry belongs to a study of blood T cell repertoires in COVID-19. On the study more broadly: The United States, Italy and Spain were the sources of the acute and convalescent COVID-19 samples.

During active infection, Seattle patients enrolled and were then monitored through disease. The CDR3 is 13 amino acids. V lost 10 bases to trimming and J lost 4 bases, with 16 bases between them. Material for sequencing was peripheral blood. This TCR derives from a woman aged 80 or older with COVID-19, enrolled during active disease. The chain couples TRBV12-3 or TRBV12-4 to TRBJ1-1; D uncertain. Written as DNA, the CDR3 is TGTGCCACCCTTTTCCCTCCTGTCACTGAAGCTTTCTTT. Translated: CATLFPPVTEAFF.